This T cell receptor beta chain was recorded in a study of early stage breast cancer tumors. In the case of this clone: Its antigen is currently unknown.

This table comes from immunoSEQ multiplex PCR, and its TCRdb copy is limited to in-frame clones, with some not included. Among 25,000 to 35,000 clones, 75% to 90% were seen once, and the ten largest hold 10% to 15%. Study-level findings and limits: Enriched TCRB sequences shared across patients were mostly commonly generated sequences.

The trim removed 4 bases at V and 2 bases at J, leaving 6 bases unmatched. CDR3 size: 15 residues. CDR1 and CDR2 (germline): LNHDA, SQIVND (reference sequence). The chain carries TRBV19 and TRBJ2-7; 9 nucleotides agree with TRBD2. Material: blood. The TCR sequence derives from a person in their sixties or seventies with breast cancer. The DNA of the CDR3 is TGTGCCAGTAGTACGCAGGTAGCGGGAGCCTACGAGCAGTACTTC. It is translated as CASSTQVAGAYEQYF.